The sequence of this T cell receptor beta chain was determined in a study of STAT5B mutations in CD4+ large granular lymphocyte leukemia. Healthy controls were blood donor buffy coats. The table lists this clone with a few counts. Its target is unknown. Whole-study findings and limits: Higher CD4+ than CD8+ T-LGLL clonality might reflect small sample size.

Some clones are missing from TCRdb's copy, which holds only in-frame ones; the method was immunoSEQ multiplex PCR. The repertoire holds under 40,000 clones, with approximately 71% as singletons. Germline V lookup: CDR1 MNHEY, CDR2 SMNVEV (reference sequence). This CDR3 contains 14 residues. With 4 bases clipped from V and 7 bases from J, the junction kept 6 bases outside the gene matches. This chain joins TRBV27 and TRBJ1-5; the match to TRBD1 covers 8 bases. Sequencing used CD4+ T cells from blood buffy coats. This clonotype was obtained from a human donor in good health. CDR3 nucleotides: TGTGCCAGCAGTTACGGACAGGGCGGGCAGCCCCAGCATTTT. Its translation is CASSYGQGGQPQHF.